This entry lists 3 T cell receptor beta chains sequenced from one sample in a study of T cells in localized non-small cell lung cancer (dated by TCRdb to between 2020 and 2021). Receptor libraries were prepared by the immunoSEQ multiplex PCR assay. TCRdb's version of the immuneACCESS table is confined to in-frame rearrangements and falls short of the full clone set. An unresolved V gene accounts for under half of the shortfall where checked; the remainder is of unknown origin. The table for this sample lists 25,000 to 40,000 clones; roughly 78% of them were counted only once. The ten most abundant clones make up roughly 33% of the sample. The sequencing here drew on peripheral blood, taken before any cancer treatment. All receptors come from a male donor older than 55 with stage II squamous cell lung carcinoma.

This clone was recorded a few times. This chain links TRBV6-5 with TRBJ2-5; TRBD1 is a possible D gene (6 bases). Trimming took 4 bases from V and 3 from J, leaving 15 bases between them. Germline loops: CDR1 MNHEY, CDR2 SVGAGI. The CDR3 consists of 15 residues. The CDR3 sequence: CASSSPWTDKETQYF. The CDR3 DNA reads as TGTGCCAGCAGTTCCCCGTGGACAGATAAAGAGACCCAGTACTTC.

V gene TRBV27 combines with J gene TRBJ2-2; D unclear. The CDR3 is made up of 12 amino acids. V was pared by 6 bases and J by 8 bases, with 10 bases between. Germline CDR1 is MNHEY and CDR2 is SMNVEV (reference sequence). The CDR3 DNA reads TGTGCCAGCAGCCTGAACGGGGGGGAGCTGTTTTTT. Protein: CASSLNGGELFF.

The chain combines TRBV5-1 with TRBJ1-1, with unresolved D. This CDR3 region has 15 residues. Per the germline V gene, CDR1 is SGHRS and CDR2 is YFSETQ. V was trimmed by 3 bases and J by 4 bases, leaving 16 bases between them. As DNA, the CDR3 is TGCGCCAGCAGCTCCAAAGCAGGTGGCAGCACTGAAGCTTTCTTT. It translates to CASSSKAGGSTEAFF.